The 10 T cell receptor beta chains reported below all come from one sample, sequenced in a study of blood T cell repertoires in COVID-19. Here immunoSEQ multiplex PCR was the method, and the copy in TCRdb shows in-frame clones only, minus some. The table lists fewer than 250,000 clones, around 89% of them singletons. The sample consisted of PBMCs or T cells enriched from blood (not recorded which). The receptors stem from a man between 50 and 59 years old who had been exposed to COVID-19.

This clone was observed a handful of times. The gene calls are TRBV7-3 and TRBJ2-3; tentatively, D is TRBD2 (6 bases). The CDR3 sequence is 15 residues long. V shed 6 bases and J shed 2 bases, with 15 bases lying between them. Germline V gene data show CDR1 as SGHTA and CDR2 as FQGTGA. This chain's CDR3 is CASSLGLVDTDTQYF. CDR3 in DNA: TGTGCCAGCAGTCTGGGACTTGTAGACACAGATACGCAGTATTTT.

CDR3: CASSPDGGYGYTF. CDR3 nucleotides: TGCGCCAGCAGCCCGGATGGCGGCTATGGCTACACCTTC. The rearrangement uses TRBV5-1 and TRBJ1-2, with D unresolved. V lost 4 bases and J 4 bases, leaving 11 bases between the germline ends. The CDR3 totals 13 residues. Germline loops: CDR1 SGHRS, CDR2 YFSETQ.

V gene TRBV18 combines with J gene TRBJ1-2; a weak D match, TRBD1 (6 bases). The germline V gene encodes CDR1 KGHSH and CDR2 LQKENI. The CDR3 has 16 amino acids. V gave up 2 bases and J gave up 4 bases, with 17 bases separating them. For the CDR3, the DNA is TGTGCCAGCTCACCAGAGGCGAACAGGGAATCCTATGGCTACACCTTC. Translated: CASSPEANRESYGYTF.

The rearrangement uses TRBV5-1 and TRBJ1-1; the match to TRBD1 covers 7 bases. Germline V gene sequence: CDR1 SGHRS, CDR2 YFSETQ. CDR3 length: 13 amino acids. The J segment lost 4 bases and the V segment lost 5 bases, leaving 5 bases of the junction unmatched. CDR3 in DNA: TGCGCCAGCAGATCCGGGACAGCCACTGAAGCTTTCTTT. It translates to CASRSGTATEAFF.

This clone appeared once. J is TRBJ2-3 and V is TRBV18; the match to TRBD1 covers 7 bases. With V trimmed by 6 bases and J by 0 bases, 9 bases remained unmatched. Germline V gene data show CDR1 as KGHSH and CDR2 as LQKENI. CDR3 length equals 16 residues. CDR3 bases: TGTGCCAGCTCCTTCGTGGGGACAGTGAGCACAGATACGCAGTATTTT. It specifies CASSFVGTVSTDTQYF.

V is TRBV27 and J is TRBJ2-1, with 12 nucleotides matching TRBD2. CDR1 MNHEY and CDR2 SMNVEV come from the germline V gene (reference sequence). CDR3 size: 18 residues. The ends lost 1 base at V and 4 bases at J; junction bases unmatched: 8. As DNA, the CDR3 is TGTGCCAGCAGTTTATTATTCGAGACTAGCGGGAGATACAATGAGCAGTTCTTC. This translates into CASSLLFETSGRYNEQFF.

The DNA for the CDR3 is TGTGCCAGCGGGGCACTAGCGGGAGGACAAGAGACCCAGTACTTC. Its translation is CASGALAGGQETQYF. V usage is TRBV6-5 and J usage is TRBJ2-5; 12 bases map to TRBD2. The CDR3 has 15 amino acids. From germline, CDR1 is MNHEY and CDR2 SVGAGI. V shed 8 bases and J 2 bases; nucleotides not matched to a gene: 6.

In DNA form, the CDR3 reads TGTGCCAGCAGTTCCGCCCGGACAGGAGTGGTGACCCAGTACTTC. The encoded protein is CASSSARTGVVTQYF. The rearrangement links TRBV27 to TRBJ2-5; 7 nucleotides align to TRBD1. The V gene's germline CDR1 is MNHEY and CDR2 SMNVEV (reference sequence). The CDR3 has 15 residues. Trimming at V came to 4 bases and at J to 7 bases, leaving 12 bases not matched to a gene.

V and J are TRBV30 and TRBJ2-7; D not certain. CDR1 and CDR2 from the germline V gene are GTSNPN and SVGIG (reference sequence). CDR3 size: 13 residues. V was clipped by 0 bases and J by 9 bases, with 15 bases between them. The CDR3 nucleotides are TGTGCCTGGAGTGTATTTACTACCGCCGGGCAGTACTTC. Translation: CAWSVFTTAGQYF. Using reference TRBV30 and TRBJ2-7 for the parts outside the CDR3, the full variable domain is SQTIHQWPATLVQPVGSPLSLECTVEGTSNPNLYWYRQAAGRGLQLLFYSVGIGQISSEVPQNLSASRPQDRQFILSSKKLLLSDSGFYLCAWSVFTTAGQYFGPGTRLTVT.

The rearrangement joins TRBV11-2 to TRBJ1-1; D unclear. CDR1 SGHAT and CDR2 FQNNGV come from the germline V gene. V lost 5 bases and J lost 5, with 18 bases in between. The CDR3 is 15 amino acids. The CDR3 protein is CASSPNRLERTEAFF. CDR3 DNA sequence: TGTGCCAGCAGCCCAAACCGTCTCGAGAGGACTGAAGCTTTCTTT.